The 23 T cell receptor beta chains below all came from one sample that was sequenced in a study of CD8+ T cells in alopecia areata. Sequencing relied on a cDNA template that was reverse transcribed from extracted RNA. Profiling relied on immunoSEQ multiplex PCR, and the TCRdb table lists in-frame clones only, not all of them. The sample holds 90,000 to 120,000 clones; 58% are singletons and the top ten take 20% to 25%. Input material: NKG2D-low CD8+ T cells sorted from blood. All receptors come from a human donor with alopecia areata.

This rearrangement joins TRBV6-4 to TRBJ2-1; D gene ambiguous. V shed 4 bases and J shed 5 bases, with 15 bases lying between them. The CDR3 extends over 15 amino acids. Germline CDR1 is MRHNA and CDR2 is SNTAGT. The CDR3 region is CASSAGTSRDNEQFF. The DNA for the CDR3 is TGTGCCAGCAGTGCAGGAACTTCTCGCGACAATGAGCAGTTCTTC.

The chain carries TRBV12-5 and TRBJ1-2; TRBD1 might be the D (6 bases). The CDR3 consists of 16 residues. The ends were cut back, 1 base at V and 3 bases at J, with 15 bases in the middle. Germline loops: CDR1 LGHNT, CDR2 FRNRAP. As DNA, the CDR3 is TGTGCTAGTGGTTTGGCCGGGACACAGTTCGACTATGGCTACACCTTC. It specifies CASGLAGTQFDYGYTF.

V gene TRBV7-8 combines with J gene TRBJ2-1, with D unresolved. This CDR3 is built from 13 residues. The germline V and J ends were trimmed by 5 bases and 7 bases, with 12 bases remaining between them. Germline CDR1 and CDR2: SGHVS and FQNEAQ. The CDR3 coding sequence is TGTGCCAGCAGCACCGCTTCGAGGAATGAGCAGTTCTTC. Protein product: CASSTASRNEQFF.

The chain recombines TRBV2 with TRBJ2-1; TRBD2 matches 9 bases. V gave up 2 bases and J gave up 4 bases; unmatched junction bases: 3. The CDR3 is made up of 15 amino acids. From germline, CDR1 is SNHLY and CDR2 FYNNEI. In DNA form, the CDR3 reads TGTGCCAGCAGTGAAAGACTAGCGGAATACAATGAGCAGTTCTTC. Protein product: CASSERLAEYNEQFF.

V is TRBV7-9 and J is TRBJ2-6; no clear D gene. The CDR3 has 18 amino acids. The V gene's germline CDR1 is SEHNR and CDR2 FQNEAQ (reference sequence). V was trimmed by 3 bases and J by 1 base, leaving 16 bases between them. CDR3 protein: CASSFLSGPESGANVLTF. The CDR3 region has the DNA TGTGCCAGCAGCTTCCTATCCGGGCCGGAATCTGGGGCCAACGTCCTGACTTTC.

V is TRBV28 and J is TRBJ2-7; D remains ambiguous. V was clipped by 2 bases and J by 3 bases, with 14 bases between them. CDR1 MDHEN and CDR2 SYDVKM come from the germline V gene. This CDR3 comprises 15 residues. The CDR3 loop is CASSLGVGGFYEQYF. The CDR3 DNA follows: TGTGCCAGCAGTTTAGGCGTCGGCGGCTTCTACGAGCAGTACTTC.

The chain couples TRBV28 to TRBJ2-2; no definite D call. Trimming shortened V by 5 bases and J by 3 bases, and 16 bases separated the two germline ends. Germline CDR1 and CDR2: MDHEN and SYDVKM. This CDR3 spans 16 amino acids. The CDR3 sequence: CASSTRPRLDTGELFF. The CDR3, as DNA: TGTGCCAGCAGTACCCGACCGAGACTGGACACCGGGGAGCTGTTTTTT.

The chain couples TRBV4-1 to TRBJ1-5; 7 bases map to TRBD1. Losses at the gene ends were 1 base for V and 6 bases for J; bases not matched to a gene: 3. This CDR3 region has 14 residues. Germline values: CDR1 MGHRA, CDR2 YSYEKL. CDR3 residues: CASSQGQGSQPQHF. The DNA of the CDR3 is TGCGCCAGCAGCCAAGGACAGGGCAGTCAGCCCCAGCATTTT.

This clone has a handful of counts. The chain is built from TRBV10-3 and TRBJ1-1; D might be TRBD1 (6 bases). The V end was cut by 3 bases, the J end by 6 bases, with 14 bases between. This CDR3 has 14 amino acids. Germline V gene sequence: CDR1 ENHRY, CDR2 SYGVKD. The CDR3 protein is CAISDPDGGPEAFF. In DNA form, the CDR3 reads TGTGCCATCAGTGACCCTGACGGGGGCCCTGAAGCTTTCTTT.

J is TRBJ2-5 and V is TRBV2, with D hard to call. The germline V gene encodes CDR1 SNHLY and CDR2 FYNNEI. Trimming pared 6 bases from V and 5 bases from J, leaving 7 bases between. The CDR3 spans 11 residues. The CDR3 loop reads CASRELETQYF. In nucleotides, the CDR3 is TGTGCCAGCAGAGAGCTGGAGACCCAGTACTTC.

CDR3 loop: CASSLIGSQETQYF. CDR3 bases: TGTGCCAGCAGTTTAATCGGTAGCCAAGAGACCCAGTACTTC. The chain links TRBV28 to TRBJ2-5, with D unclear. CDR1 and CDR2 from the germline V gene are MDHEN and SYDVKM. There are 14 residues in the CDR3. Trimming removed 2 bases from V and 1 base from J, with 8 bases in between. Complete variable domain (other parts from reference TRBV28 and TRBJ2-5): DVKVTQSSRYLVKRTGEKVFLECVQDMDHENMFWYRQDPGLGLRLIYFSYDVKMKEKGDIPEGYSVSREKKERFSLILESASTNQTSMYLCASSLIGSQETQYFGPGTRLLVL.

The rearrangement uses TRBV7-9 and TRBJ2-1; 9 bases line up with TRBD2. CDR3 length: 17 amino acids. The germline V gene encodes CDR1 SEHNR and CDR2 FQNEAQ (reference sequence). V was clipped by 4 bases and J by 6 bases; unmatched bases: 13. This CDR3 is CASSSETSGRTFNEQFF. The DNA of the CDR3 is TGTGCCAGCAGCTCAGAGACCAGCGGGAGGACATTCAATGAGCAGTTCTTC.

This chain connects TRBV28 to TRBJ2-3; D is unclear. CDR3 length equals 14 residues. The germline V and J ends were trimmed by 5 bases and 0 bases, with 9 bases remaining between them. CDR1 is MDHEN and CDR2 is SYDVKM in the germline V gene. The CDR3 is CASSADRSTDTQYF. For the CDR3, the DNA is TGTGCCAGCAGTGCGGACCGAAGCACAGATACGCAGTATTTT.

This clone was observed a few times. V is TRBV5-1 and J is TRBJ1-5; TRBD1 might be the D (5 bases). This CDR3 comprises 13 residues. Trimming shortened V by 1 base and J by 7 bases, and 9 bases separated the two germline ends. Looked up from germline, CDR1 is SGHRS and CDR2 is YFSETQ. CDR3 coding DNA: TGCGCCAGCAGCTTGCTGGGGGAACAGCCCCAGCATTTT. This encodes CASSLLGEQPQHF.

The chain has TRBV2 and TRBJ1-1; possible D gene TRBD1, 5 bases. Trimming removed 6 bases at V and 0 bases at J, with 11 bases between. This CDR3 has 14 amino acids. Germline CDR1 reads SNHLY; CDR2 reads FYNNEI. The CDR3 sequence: CASRLSGMNTEAFF. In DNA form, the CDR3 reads TGTGCCAGCAGGTTGTCAGGGATGAACACTGAAGCTTTCTTT.

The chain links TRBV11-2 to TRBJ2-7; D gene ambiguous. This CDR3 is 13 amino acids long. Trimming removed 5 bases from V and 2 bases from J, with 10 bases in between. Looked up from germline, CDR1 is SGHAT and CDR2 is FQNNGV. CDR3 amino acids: CASSSVKTYEQYF. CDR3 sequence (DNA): TGTGCCAGCAGCAGTGTGAAGACCTACGAGCAGTACTTC.

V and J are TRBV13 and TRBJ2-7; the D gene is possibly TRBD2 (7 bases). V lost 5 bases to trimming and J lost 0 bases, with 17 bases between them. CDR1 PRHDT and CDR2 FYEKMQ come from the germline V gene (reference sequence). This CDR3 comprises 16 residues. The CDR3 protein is CASSPQTGGFSYEQYF. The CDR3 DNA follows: TGTGCCAGCAGCCCCCAAACGGGGGGCTTCTCCTACGAGCAGTACTTC.

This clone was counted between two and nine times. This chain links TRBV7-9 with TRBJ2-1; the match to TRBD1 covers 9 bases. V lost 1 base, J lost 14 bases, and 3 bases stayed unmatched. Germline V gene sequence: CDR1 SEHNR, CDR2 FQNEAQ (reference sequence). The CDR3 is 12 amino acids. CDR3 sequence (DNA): TGTGCCAGCAGCTTAGGATGGACAGGGGAGTTCTTC. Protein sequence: CASSLGWTGEFF.

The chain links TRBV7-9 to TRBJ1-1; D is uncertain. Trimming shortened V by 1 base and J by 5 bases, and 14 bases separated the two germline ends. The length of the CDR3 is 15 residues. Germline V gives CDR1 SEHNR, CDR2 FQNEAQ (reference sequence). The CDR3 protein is CASSLDPVADTEAFF. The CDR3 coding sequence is TGTGCCAGCAGCTTAGACCCCGTTGCGGATACTGAAGCTTTCTTT.

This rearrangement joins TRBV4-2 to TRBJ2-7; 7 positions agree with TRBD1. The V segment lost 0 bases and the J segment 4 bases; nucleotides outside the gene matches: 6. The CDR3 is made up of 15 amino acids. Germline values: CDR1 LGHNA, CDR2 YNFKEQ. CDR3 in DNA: TGTGCCAGCAGCCAAGAGGGGACAGCCTTATACGAGCAGTACTTC. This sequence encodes CASSQEGTALYEQYF.

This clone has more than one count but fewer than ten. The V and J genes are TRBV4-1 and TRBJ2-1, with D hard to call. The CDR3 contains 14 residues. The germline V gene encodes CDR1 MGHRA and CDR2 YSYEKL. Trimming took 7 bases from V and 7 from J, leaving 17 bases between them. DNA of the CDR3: TGCGCCAGCACCAGCCAAGAATTCTTGAATGAGCAGTTCTTC. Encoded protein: CASTSQEFLNEQFF.

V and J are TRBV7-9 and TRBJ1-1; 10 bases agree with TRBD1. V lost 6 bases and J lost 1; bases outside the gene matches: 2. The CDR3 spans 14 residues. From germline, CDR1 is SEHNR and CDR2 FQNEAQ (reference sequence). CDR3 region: CASRGQGWNTEAFF. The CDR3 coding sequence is TGTGCCAGCAGGGGACAGGGGTGGAACACTGAAGCTTTCTTT.

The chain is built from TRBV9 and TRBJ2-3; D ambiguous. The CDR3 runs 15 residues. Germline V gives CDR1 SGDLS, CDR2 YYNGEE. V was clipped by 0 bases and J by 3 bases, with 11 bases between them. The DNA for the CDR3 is TGTGCCAGCAGCGTAGATGGTATTTTGACAGATACGCAGTATTTT. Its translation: CASSVDGILTDTQYF.